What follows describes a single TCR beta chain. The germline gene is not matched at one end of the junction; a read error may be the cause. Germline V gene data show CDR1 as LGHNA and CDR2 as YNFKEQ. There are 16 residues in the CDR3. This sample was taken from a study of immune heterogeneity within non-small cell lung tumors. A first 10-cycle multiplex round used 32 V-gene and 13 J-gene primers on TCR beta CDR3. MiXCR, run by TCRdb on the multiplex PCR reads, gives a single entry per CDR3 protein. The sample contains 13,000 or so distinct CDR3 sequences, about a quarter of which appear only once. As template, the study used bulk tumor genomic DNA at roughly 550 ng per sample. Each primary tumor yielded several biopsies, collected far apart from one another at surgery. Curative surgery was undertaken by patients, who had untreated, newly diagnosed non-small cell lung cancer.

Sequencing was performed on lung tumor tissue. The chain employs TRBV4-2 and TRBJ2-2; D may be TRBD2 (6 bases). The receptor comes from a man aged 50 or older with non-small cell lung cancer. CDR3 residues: CASSQEAGANTGALFF. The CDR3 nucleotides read TGTGCCAGCAGCCAAGAAGCGGGCGCTAACACCGGGGCGCTGTTTTTT.